Following are 4 T cell receptor beta chains from one sample sequenced in a study of cytotoxic CD8 clonotypes in ibrutinib-treated CLL. TCRdb's copy holds only in-frame clones and misses some; the assay was immunoSEQ multiplex PCR. The data show roughly 29,000 clones, around 76% seen once. The input for sequencing was PBMCs, taken after 36 months of ibrutinib treatment. The receptors derive from a human donor with chronic lymphocytic leukemia.

The chain is built from TRBV19 and TRBJ1-1, with D uncertain. There are 13 residues in the CDR3. Per the germline V gene, CDR1 is LNHDA and CDR2 is SQIVND (reference sequence). Trimming left V 7 bases short and J 6 bases short, with 15 bases between. The CDR3 DNA sequence: TGTGCCAGTACCTTAGGGTCTTGGTCTGAAGCTTTCTTT. Its translation: CASTLGSWSEAFF.

In this sample, this clone turned up a few times. This chain connects TRBV4-1 to TRBJ1-1; D uncertain. Trimming took off 4 bases at V and 0 bases at J, with 9 bases between the two ends. There are 14 residues in the CDR3. Germline V lookup: CDR1 MGHRA, CDR2 YSYEKL. DNA for the CDR3: TGCGCCAGCAGCCGTTCGACACTGAACACTGAAGCTTTCTTT. Translating it yields CASSRSTLNTEAFF.

This clone was seen only once. The chain is built from TRBV18 and TRBJ2-1, with no clear D. The germline V gene encodes CDR1 KGHSH and CDR2 LQKENI. V was pared by 3 bases and J by 4 bases, with 4 bases between. The length of the CDR3 is 12 residues. CDR3 coding DNA: TGTGCCAGCTCACCGGAGTACAATGAGCAGTTCTTC. Translation: CASSPEYNEQFF. Drawing the rest from reference TRBV18 and TRBJ2-1, the complete variable domain is NAGVMQNPRHLVRRRGQEARLRCSPMKGHSHVYWYRQLPEEGLKFMVYLQKENIIDESGMPKERFSAEFPKEGPSILRIQQVVRGDSAAYFCASSPEYNEQFFGPGTRLTVL.

The V call is TRBV5-1, the J call TRBJ1-1, with D unclear. Germline V gives CDR1 SGHRS, CDR2 YFSETQ. V lost 0 bases and J 2 bases, leaving 8 bases between the germline ends. The CDR3 contains 14 residues. The CDR3 loop reads CASSLGRINTEAFF. The CDR3 nucleotides are TGCGCCAGCAGCTTGGGGCGGATTAACACTGAAGCTTTCTTT. The full variable domain, in which reference TRBV5-1 and TRBJ1-1 provide the parts outside the CDR3, is KAGVTQTPRYLIKTRGQQVTLSCSPISGHRSVSWYQQTPGQGLQFLFEYFSETQRNKGNFPGRFSGRQFSNSRSEMNVSTLELGDSALYLCASSLGRINTEAFFGQGTRLTVV.